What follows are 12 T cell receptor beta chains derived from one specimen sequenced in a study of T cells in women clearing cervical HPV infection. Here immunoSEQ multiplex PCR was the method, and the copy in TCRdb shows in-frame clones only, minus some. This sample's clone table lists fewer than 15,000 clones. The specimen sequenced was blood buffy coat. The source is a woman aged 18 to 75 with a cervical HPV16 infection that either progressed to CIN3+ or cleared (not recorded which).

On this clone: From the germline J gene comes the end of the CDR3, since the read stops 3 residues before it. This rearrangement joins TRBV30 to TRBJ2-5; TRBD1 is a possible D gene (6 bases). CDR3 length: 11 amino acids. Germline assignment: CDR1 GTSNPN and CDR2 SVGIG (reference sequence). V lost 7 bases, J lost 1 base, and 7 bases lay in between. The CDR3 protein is CASQGQETQYF. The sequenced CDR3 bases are TGTGCCTCACAGGGCCAAGAGACC. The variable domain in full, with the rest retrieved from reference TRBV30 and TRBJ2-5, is SQTIHQWPATLVQPVGSPLSLECTVEGTSNPNLYWYRQAAGRGLQLLFYSVGIGQISSEVPQNLSASRPQDRQFILSSKKLLLSDSGFYLCASQGQETQYFGPGTRLLVL.

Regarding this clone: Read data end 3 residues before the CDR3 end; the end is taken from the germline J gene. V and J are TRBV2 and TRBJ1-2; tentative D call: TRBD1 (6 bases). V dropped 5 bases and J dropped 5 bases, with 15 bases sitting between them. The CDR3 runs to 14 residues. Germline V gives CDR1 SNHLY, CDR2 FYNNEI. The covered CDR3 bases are TGTGCCAGCAGTAATACAGGGCAGGGGTATGGC. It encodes CASSNTGQGYG. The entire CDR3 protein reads CASSNTGQGYGYTF.

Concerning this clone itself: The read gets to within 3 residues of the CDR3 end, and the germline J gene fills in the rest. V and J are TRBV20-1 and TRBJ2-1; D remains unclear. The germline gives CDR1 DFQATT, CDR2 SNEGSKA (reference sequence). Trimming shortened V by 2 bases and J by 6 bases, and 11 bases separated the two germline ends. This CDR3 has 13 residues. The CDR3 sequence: CSARKGTGNEQFF. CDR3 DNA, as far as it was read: TGCAGTGCTAGAAAGGGTACCGGCAATGAG.

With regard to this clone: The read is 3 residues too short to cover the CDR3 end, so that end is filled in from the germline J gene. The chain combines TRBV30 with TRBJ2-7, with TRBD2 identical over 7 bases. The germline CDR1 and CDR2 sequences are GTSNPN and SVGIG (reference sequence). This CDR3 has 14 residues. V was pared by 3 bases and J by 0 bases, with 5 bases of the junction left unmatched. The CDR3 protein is CAWRVRGSSYEQYF. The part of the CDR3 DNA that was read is TGTGCCTGGAGAGTGCGGGGGAGCTCCTACGAG.

CDR3 DNA, as far as it was read: TGTGCCATCAGTGTTACGGGGGGGCTAAACGAG. Translated: CAISVTGGLNE. The whole CDR3 is CAISVTGGLNEQYF. V usage is TRBV10-3 and J usage is TRBJ2-7; 8 nucleotides agree with TRBD2. The read halts 3 residues ahead of the CDR3 end, with the missing end drawn from the germline J gene. With 4 bases clipped from V and 5 bases from J, the junction kept 7 bases outside the gene matches. The CDR3 is 14 residues long. The germline CDR1 and CDR2 sequences are ENHRY and SYGVKD.

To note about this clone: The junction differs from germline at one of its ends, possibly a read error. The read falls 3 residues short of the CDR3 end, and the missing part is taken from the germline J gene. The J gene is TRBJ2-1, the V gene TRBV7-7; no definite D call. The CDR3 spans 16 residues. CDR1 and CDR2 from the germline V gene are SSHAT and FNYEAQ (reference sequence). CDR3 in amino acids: CASSEKLTGSYNEQFF. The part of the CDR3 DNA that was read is TGTGCTAGCAGCGAGAAACTGACGGGCTCCTACAATGAG.

The CDR3 reads CASVNARGYEQYF. The sequenced part of the CDR3 DNA is TGTGCCAGCGTCAATGCCCGGGGTTACGAG. The V gene is TRBV2, the J gene TRBJ2-7; D may be TRBD2 (5 bases). The read ends 3 residues early relative to the CDR3; the germline J gene fills the gap. Per the germline V gene, CDR1 is SNHLY and CDR2 is FYNNEI. V lost 8 bases and J lost 4, with 15 bases in between. The CDR3 contains 13 residues.

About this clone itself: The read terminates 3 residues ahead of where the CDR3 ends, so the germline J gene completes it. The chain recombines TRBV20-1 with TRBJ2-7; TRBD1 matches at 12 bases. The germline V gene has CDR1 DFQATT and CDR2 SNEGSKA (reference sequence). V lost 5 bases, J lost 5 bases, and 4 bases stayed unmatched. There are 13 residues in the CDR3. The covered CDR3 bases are TGCAGTGCTGGGACAGGGGGCTATGACGAG. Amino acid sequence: CSAGTGGYDE. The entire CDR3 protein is CSAGTGGYDEQYF.

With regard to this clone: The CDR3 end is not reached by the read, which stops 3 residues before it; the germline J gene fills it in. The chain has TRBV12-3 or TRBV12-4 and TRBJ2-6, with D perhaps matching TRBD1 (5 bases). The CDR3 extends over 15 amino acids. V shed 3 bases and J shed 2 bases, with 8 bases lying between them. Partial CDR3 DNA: TGTGCCAGCAGTTTCGGCAGGGCTGGGGCCAACGTC. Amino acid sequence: CASSFGRAGANV. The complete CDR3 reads CASSFGRAGANVLTF.

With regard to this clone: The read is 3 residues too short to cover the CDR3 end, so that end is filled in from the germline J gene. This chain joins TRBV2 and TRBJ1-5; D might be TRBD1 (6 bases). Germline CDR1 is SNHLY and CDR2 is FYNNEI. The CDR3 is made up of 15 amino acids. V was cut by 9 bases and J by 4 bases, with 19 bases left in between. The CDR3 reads CARGGAKTGNQPQHF. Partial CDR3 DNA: TGTGCCAGGGGGGGGGCGAAGACGGGTAATCAGCCC.

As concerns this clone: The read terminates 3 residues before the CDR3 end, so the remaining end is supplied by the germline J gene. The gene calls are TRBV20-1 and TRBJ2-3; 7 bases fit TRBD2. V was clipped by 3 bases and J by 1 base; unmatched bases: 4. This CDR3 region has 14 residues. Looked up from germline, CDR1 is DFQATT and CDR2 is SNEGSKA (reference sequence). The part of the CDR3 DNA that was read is TGCAGTGCTAGTTCTAGCGGCCGCACAGATACG. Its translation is CSASSSGRTDT. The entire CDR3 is CSASSSGRTDTQYF.

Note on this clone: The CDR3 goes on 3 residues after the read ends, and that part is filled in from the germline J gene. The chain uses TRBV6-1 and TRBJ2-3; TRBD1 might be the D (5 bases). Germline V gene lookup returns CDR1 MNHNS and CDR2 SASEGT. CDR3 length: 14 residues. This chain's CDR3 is CASSEGRVVGPQYF. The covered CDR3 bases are TGTGCCAGCAGTGAAGGAAGGGTGGTGGGGCCG.